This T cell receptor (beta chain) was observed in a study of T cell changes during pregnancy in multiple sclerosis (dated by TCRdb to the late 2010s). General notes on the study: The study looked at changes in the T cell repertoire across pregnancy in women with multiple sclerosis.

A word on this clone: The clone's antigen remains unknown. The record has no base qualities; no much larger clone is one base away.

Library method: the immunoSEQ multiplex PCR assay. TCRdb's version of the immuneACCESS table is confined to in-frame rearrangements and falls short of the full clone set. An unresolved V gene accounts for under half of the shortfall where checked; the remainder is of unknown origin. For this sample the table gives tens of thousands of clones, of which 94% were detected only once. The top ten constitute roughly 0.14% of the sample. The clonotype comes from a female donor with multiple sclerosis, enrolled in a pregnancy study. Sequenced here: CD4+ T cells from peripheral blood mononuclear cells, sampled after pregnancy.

The nucleotide sequence is given as TGTGCCAGCAGCAGGCTAGCGGAATTCTACGAGCAGTACTTC. This is translated as CASSRLAEFYEQYF. The chain employs TRBV5-6 and TRBJ2-7; TRBD2 matches 7 bases in the middle. After removal of 4 bases from V and 3 bases from J, the junction retains 7 bases not matched to a gene. CDR1 and CDR2 (SGHDT, YYEEEE) derive from the germline V gene. The CDR3 contains 14 residues, cysteine and phenylalanine counted. Only the CDR3 part of the read is kept: 42 bases, read in frame from the first base.